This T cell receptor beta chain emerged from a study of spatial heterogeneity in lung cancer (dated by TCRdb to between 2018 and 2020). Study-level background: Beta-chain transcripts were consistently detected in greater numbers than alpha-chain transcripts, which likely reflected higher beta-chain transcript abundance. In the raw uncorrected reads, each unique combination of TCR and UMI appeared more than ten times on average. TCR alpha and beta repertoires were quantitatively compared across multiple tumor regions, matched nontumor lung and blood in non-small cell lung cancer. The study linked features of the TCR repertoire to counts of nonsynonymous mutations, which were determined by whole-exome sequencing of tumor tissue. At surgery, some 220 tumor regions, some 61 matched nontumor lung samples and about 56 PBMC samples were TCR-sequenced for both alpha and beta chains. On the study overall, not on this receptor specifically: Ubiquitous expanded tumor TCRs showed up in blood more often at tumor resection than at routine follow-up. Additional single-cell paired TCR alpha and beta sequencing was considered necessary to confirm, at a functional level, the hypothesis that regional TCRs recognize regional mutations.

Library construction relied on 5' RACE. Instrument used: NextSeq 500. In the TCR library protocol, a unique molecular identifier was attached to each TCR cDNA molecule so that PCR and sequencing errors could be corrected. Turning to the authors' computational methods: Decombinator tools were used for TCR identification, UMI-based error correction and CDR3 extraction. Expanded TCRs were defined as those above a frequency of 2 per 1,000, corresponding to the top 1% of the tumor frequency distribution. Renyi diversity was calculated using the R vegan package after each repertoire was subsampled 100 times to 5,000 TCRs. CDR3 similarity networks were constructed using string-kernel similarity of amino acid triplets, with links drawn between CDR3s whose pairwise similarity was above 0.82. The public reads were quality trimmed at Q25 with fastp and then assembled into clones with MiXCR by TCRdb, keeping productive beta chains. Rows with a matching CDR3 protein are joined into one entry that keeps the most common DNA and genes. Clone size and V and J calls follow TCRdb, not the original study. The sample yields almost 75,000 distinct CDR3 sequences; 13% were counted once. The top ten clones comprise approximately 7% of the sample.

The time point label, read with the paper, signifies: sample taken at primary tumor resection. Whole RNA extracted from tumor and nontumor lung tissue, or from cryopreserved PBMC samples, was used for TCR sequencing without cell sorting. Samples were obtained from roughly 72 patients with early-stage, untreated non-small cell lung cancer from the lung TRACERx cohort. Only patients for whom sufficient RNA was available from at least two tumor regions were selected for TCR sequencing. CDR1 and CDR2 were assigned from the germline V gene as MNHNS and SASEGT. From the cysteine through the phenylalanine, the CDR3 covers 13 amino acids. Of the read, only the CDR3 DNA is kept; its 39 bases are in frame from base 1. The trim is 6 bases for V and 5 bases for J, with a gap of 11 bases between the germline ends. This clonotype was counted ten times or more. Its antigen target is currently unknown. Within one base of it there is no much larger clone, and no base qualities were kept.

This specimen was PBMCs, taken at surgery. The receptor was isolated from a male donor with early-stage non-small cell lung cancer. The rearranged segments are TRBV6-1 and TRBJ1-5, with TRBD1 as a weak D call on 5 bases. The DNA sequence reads TGTGCCAGCAGAGGGACGGTTGATCAGCCCCAGCATTTT. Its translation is CASRGTVDQPQHF.